The entry that follows covers one TCR beta chain sequence. The antigen is undetermined. Only in-frame clones appear in the TCRdb table, and some are missing; sequencing was by immunoSEQ multiplex PCR. In the table there are tens of thousands of clones, roughly nine tenths of which are singletons. The sample originates from a study of Tregs in tolerant kidney transplant recipients. Study-level points and caveats: No direct test of biological reproducibility was done here. Some patients' samples used different primers over time, so nucleotide sequences weren't comparable.

Recipients received nonmyeloablative bone marrow transplants from related graft donors, with transient mixed chimerism. Thawed PBMCs were FACS-sorted into unstimulated CD4+CD25+CD127- regulatory T cells, CD4+CD25- non-regulatory cells, CD4 and CD8 cells. The sequence derives from a human patient who received a combined kidney and bone marrow transplant. Some T cells may originate from the graft donor. The sequencing here drew on CD8+ T cells from blood (PBMCs), taken 24 months after the transplant.

This CDR3 is CATDTGGGNEKLFF. Written as DNA, the CDR3 is TGTGCCACCGATACAGGGGGCGGTAATGAAAAACTGTTTTTT. This sequence joins TRBV21-1 and TRBJ1-4; the table gives TRBD1 as D, unverified against the DNA. TRBV21-1 is marked as a pseudogene. This CDR3 spans 14 amino acids.